The 30 T cell receptor beta chains below were found in one sample sequenced in a study of CD8 T cells in Susac syndrome. RNA in amounts of roughly 0.5 to 1 ug was reverse transcribed with random hexamers. TCRdb fed the immunoSEQ multiplex PCR reads into MiXCR, producing one record per CDR3 protein. The profile covers about 52,000 distinct CDR3 sequences, with 93% appearing a single time and about 0.51% taken by the ten largest. Source material: CD8+ T cells from PBMCs. These receptors were obtained from a human donor with multiple sclerosis.

This clonotype is a singleton in its sample. The V and J genes are TRBV5-5 and TRBJ2-5; 9 nucleotides match TRBD1. In germline, CDR1 is SGHKS, CDR2 YYEKEE (reference sequence). CDR3 length: 16 amino acids. J gave up 1 base and V 0 bases, and 4 bases lay outside the gene matches. The CDR3 here is CASSLERDRVQETQYF. The CDR3 DNA is TGTGCCAGCAGCTTGGAGCGGGACAGGGTCCAAGAGACCCAGTACTTC.

The chain couples TRBV12-3 or TRBV12-4 to TRBJ1-1; weak D call: TRBD1 (6 bases). CDR3 length equals 14 residues. Trimming removed 2 bases at V and 8 bases at J, with 15 bases between. The CDR3 nucleotides are TGTGCCAGCAGTTTATTATCAGGGGCTGGAGAAGCTTTCTTT. Translating it yields CASSLLSGAGEAFF.

The chain uses TRBV27 and TRBJ1-2; weak D call: TRBD1 (6 bases). CDR3 size: 15 residues. V lost 0 bases and J lost 3, with 11 bases in between. The germline V gene has CDR1 MNHEY and CDR2 SMNVEV (reference sequence). The CDR3 sequence: CASSLSTGHHYGYTF. The CDR3 DNA is TGTGCCAGCAGTTTATCGACAGGACATCACTATGGCTACACCTTC.

The rearrangement joins TRBV3-1 to TRBJ2-3; 12 bases map to TRBD2. CDR3 length: 18 amino acids. With 3 bases clipped from V and 3 bases from J, the junction kept 10 bases outside the gene matches. Per germline, CDR1 LGHDT and CDR2 YNNKEL (reference sequence). The CDR3, as DNA: TGTGCCAGCAGCCACGGACTAGCGGGGTACCTTGAAACAGATACGCAGTATTTT. This codes for CASSHGLAGYLETDTQYF.

The rearrangement uses TRBV7-2 and TRBJ2-7; no firm D call. CDR3 length: 17 amino acids. Germline assignment: CDR1 SGHTA and CDR2 FQGNSA. V lost 2 bases and J lost 0, with 17 bases in between. The CDR3 sequence: CASSLQQMSTFSYEQYF. DNA of the CDR3: TGTGCCAGCAGCTTACAACAGATGTCAACCTTCTCCTACGAGCAGTACTTC.

The genes are TRBV7-9 and TRBJ2-1; no definite D call. Per the germline V gene, CDR1 is SEHNR and CDR2 is FQNEAQ (reference sequence). The CDR3 contains 15 residues. The V end lost 4 bases, the J end lost 5 bases, and 15 bases lay between the germline ends. The CDR3 DNA is TGTGCCAGCAGCTCCTTAAGGAGATTGGACAATGAGCAGTTCTTC. Translation gives CASSSLRRLDNEQFF.

The chain employs TRBV7-3 and TRBJ1-5; perhaps TRBD1 as D (5 bases). This CDR3 comprises 15 residues. Trimming shortened V by 5 bases and J by 6 bases, and 17 bases separated the two germline ends. CDR1 and CDR2 (germline): SGHTA, FQGTGA. CDR3 residues: CASSKHQGPSQPQHF. CDR3 DNA sequence: TGTGCCAGCAGCAAGCACCAGGGACCGAGTCAGCCCCAGCATTTT.

J is TRBJ2-7 and V is TRBV9; a possible D gene is TRBD2 (6 bases). Trimming removed 2 bases at V and 4 bases at J, with 19 bases between. The CDR3 contains 16 residues. Germline CDR1 and CDR2: SGDLS and YYNGEE. CDR3 nucleotides: TGTGCCAGCAGCGTCGGGGCTCGCCCCCGGGGGTACGAGCAGTACTTC. Protein product: CASSVGARPRGYEQYF.

This chain links TRBV5-6 with TRBJ2-2; D unresolved. Between the trimmed V and J ends, which lost 4 bases and 7 bases, there was a span of 14 bases. Germline assignment: CDR1 SGHDT and CDR2 YYEEEE. The CDR3 consists of 14 residues. The CDR3 loop reads CASSATIYGGELFF. Here the CDR3 DNA reads TGTGCCAGCAGCGCTACGATATATGGCGGGGAGCTGTTTTTT.

The rearrangement joins TRBV28 to TRBJ2-5, with TRBD1 matching 7 bases. CDR3 size: 14 residues. Per the germline V gene, CDR1 is MDHEN and CDR2 is SYDVKM. V shed 4 bases, J shed 4 bases, and the junction held 6 bases outside the gene matches. The CDR3 DNA reads as TGTGCCAGCAGTTACAGGGGAGTTCGAGAGACCCAGTACTTC. It yields the protein CASSYRGVRETQYF.

This clonotype was seen a single time. The junction departs from the called germline gene at one end, perhaps through a read error. The J gene is TRBJ2-1, the V gene TRBV27, with 9 bases that match TRBD2. CDR3 length equals 15 residues. Looked up from germline, CDR1 is MNHEY and CDR2 is SMNVEV (reference sequence). The CDR3 here is CSSSSSAGGYNEQFF. In DNA form, the CDR3 reads TGTTCCAGCAGTTCCTCAGCGGGGGGCTACAATGAGCAGTTCTTC.

V gene TRBV30 combines with J gene TRBJ2-6, with D unclear. V was clipped by 3 bases and J by 2 bases, with 11 bases between them. Per the germline V gene, CDR1 is GTSNPN and CDR2 is SVGIG (reference sequence). The CDR3 sequence is 15 residues long. CDR3 nucleotide sequence: TGTGCCTGGAGCCCCGTCGCAGCTGGGGCCAACGTCCTGACTTTC. Amino acid sequence: CAWSPVAAGANVLTF.

Comment on this clonotype: A read error may produce the germline difference seen at one junction end. The chain uses TRBV7-8 and TRBJ2-7, with D perhaps matching TRBD2 (5 bases). The CDR3 sequence is 13 residues long. Germline CDR1 reads SGHVS; CDR2 reads FQNEAQ. CDR3 region: CASSLDSARERYF. CDR3 coding DNA: TGTGCCAGCAGCTTAGACAGTGCAAGGGAGCGGTACTTC.

This chain links TRBV5-1 with TRBJ1-1, with no clear D. The ends were cut back, 0 bases at V and 3 bases at J, with 6 bases in the middle. Germline V CDR1 and CDR2: SGHRS, YFSETQ. The length of the CDR3 is 13 residues. CDR3 residues: CASSLEMDTEAFF. The CDR3 DNA is TGCGCCAGCAGCTTGGAAATGGACACTGAAGCTTTCTTT.

This clonotype was counted only a few times. This chain joins TRBV28 and TRBJ1-2, with D unresolved. Looked up from germline, CDR1 is MDHEN and CDR2 is SYDVKM. The CDR3 consists of 13 residues. With 2 bases removed from V and 2 bases from J, the gap between germline ends came to 6 bases. Here the CDR3 reads CASSLEGNYGYTF. CDR3 DNA sequence: TGTGCCAGCAGTTTAGAGGGAAACTATGGCTACACCTTC.

The rearrangement joins TRBV6-1 to TRBJ2-5; the match to TRBD1 covers 9 bases. The CDR3 sequence is 15 residues long. Trimming cost V 4 bases and J 5 bases; bases outside gene matches: 8. Germline loops: CDR1 MNHNS, CDR2 SASEGT. The chain's CDR3 is CASSARDREYETQYF. CDR3 nucleotide sequence: TGTGCCAGCAGTGCGAGGGACAGGGAATATGAGACCCAGTACTTC.

The chain joins TRBV28 to TRBJ2-3; no reliable D call. This CDR3 has 15 residues. The V end lost 0 bases, the J end lost 0 bases, and 7 bases lay between the germline ends. Germline V gives CDR1 MDHEN, CDR2 SYDVKM. For the CDR3, the DNA is TGTGCCAGCAGTTTATGGCAAACTAGCACAGATACGCAGTATTTT. This gives the protein CASSLWQTSTDTQYF.

The chain is built from TRBV7-2 and TRBJ2-2, with D possibly matching TRBD1 (6 bases). V lost 5 bases and J 5 bases, leaving 18 bases between the germline ends. The CDR3 consists of 16 residues. The germline V gene has CDR1 SGHTA and CDR2 FQGNSA. The CDR3 bases are TGTGCCAGCAGCACTCGGGACACCGGAAAGACCGGGGAGCTGTTTTTT. It yields the protein CASSTRDTGKTGELFF.

This chain uses TRBV5-6 with TRBJ1-1, with unresolved D. Germline assignment: CDR1 SGHDT and CDR2 YYEEEE. The CDR3 consists of 15 residues. Trimming took 1 base from V and 2 from J, leaving 12 bases between them. The CDR3 region is CASSLLRDSNTEAFF. The CDR3 bases are TGTGCCAGCAGCTTGTTGAGGGATTCAAACACTGAAGCTTTCTTT. The entire variable domain, with the rest obtained from reference TRBV5-6 and TRBJ1-1, is as follows: DAGVTQSPTHLIKTRGQQVTLRCSPKSGHDTVSWYQQALGQGPQFIFQYYEEEERQRGNFPDRFSGHQFPNYSSELNVNALLLGDSALYLCASSLLRDSNTEAFFGQGTRLTVV.

The rearrangement joins TRBV13 to TRBJ2-7; TRBD2 agrees at 10 bases. CDR3 length: 15 residues. V trimming: 3 bases; J trimming: 6 bases; junction bases outside the gene matches: 8. Per the germline V gene, CDR1 is PRHDT and CDR2 is FYEKMQ (reference sequence). CDR3 bases: TGTGCCAGCAGCTTCGGGGTAGCGGGGGGAGTCGAGCAGTACTTC. This encodes CASSFGVAGGVEQYF. Full variable domain (rest looked up from reference TRBV13 and TRBJ2-7): AAGVIQSPRHLIKEKRETATLKCYPIPRHDTVYWYQQGPGQDPQFLISFYEKMQSDKGSIPDRFSAQQFSDYHSELNMSSLELGDSALYFCASSFGVAGGVEQYFGPGTRLTVT.

The chain joins TRBV12-1 to TRBJ1-1; the table's D call TRBD1 went unverified against the DNA. TRBV12-1 is a pseudogene locus. The CDR3 has 15 residues. The CDR3 protein is CASSLNRDSNTEAFF. CDR3 sequence (DNA): TGTGCCAGCAGCTTAAACAGGGATTCTAACACTGAAGCTTTCTTT.

The chain uses TRBV2 and TRBJ2-1; 12 bases are shared with TRBD2. The CDR3 runs 15 residues. The trim removed 11 bases at V and 7 bases at J, leaving 12 bases unmatched. CDR1 and CDR2 (germline): SNHLY, FYNNEI. CDR3 nucleotides: TGTGCCGGAGAAGAAGGACTAGCGGGGACTAATGAGCAGTTCTTC. It specifies CAGEEGLAGTNEQFF.

The table lists this clonotype with a count of one. This chain connects TRBV3-1 to TRBJ2-7; D not certain. Germline-derived CDR1 and CDR2 are LGHDT and YNNKEL (reference sequence). The CDR3 has 12 amino acids. V lost 0 bases, J lost 3 bases, and 3 bases lay in between. CDR3 sequence reads: CASSQDFYEQYF. CDR3 nucleotides: TGTGCCAGCAGCCAAGATTTCTACGAGCAGTACTTC.

The rearrangement uses TRBV19 and TRBJ2-2; 12 bases are a match to TRBD1. This CDR3 region has 16 residues. V was clipped by 7 bases and J by 5 bases; unmatched bases: 8. Germline CDR1 LNHDA, CDR2 SQIVND (reference sequence). The DNA for the CDR3 is TGTGCCAGTATTGGGGGACAGGGGGCAGGAACCGGGGAGCTGTTTTTT. Translated: CASIGGQGAGTGELFF.

The chain couples TRBV13 to TRBJ2-5, with D possibly matching TRBD2 (6 bases). The CDR3 totals 15 residues. Between the trimmed V and J ends, which lost 5 bases and 4 bases, there was a span of 17 bases. CDR1 is PRHDT and CDR2 is FYEKMQ in the germline V gene (reference sequence). Here the CDR3 reads CASSPGTLRGETQYF. The CDR3 DNA follows: TGTGCCAGCAGCCCCGGGACTCTAAGGGGAGAGACCCAGTACTTC.

The rearrangement joins TRBV29-1 to TRBJ1-2, with TRBD1 matching over 10 bases. Germline V gene data show CDR1 as SQVTM and CDR2 as ANQGSEA. The CDR3 runs 16 residues. With 3 bases clipped from V and 3 bases from J, the junction kept 10 bases outside the gene matches. The CDR3 DNA reads TGCAGCGTTGACCGCCCCGGGACAGGGGCGGACTATGGCTACACCTTC. As protein: CSVDRPGTGADYGYTF.

This chain uses TRBV6-1 with TRBJ2-1; D is uncertain. V lost 7 bases to trimming and J lost 5 bases, with 9 bases between them. CDR3 length equals 12 residues. Germline V CDR1 and CDR2: MNHNS, SASEGT. The CDR3 DNA follows: TGTGCCAGCACACTCAAACACAATGAGCAGTTCTTC. Translation: CASTLKHNEQFF.

The chain joins TRBV29-1 to TRBJ2-7; D is perhaps TRBD1 (6 bases). Trimming cost V 6 bases and J 0 bases, with 15 bases left between them. CDR1 is SQVTM and CDR2 is ANQGSEA in the germline V gene. CDR3 length equals 14 residues. This chain's CDR3 is CSVRQVDSSYEQYF. In DNA, the CDR3 is TGCAGCGTCAGACAGGTAGACAGCTCCTACGAGCAGTACTTC.

The chain links TRBV5-6 to TRBJ2-7; D uncertain. The V end was cut by 4 bases, the J end by 0 bases, with 11 bases between. The CDR3 has 14 amino acids. Germline loops: CDR1 SGHDT, CDR2 YYEEEE. The CDR3 sequence is CASSRVSSSYEQYF. The CDR3 DNA is TGTGCCAGCAGCCGGGTGTCTTCCTCCTACGAGCAGTACTTC.

The genes are TRBV7-9 and TRBJ1-2, with TRBD1 matching 9 bases. V shed 5 bases, J shed 2 bases, and the junction held 6 bases outside the gene matches. Germline V gives CDR1 SEHNR, CDR2 FQNEAQ (reference sequence). The CDR3 is 15 residues long. DNA of the CDR3: TGTGCCAGCAGCCAACCGGGACAGGGCAACTATGGCTACACCTTC. This gives the protein CASSQPGQGNYGYTF.